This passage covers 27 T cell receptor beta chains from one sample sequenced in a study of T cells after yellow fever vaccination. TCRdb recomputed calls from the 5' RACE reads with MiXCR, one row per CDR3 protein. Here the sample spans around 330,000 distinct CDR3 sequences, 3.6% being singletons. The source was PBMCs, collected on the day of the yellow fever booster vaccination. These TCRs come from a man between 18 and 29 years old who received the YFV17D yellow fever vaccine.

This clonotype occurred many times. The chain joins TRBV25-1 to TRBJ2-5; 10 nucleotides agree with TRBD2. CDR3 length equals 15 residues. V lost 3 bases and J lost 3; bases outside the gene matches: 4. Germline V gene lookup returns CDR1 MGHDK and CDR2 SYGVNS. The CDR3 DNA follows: TGTGCCAGCAGTGACTCCAGCGGGGGGGAAGAGACCCAGTACTTC. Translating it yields CASSDSSGGEETQYF.

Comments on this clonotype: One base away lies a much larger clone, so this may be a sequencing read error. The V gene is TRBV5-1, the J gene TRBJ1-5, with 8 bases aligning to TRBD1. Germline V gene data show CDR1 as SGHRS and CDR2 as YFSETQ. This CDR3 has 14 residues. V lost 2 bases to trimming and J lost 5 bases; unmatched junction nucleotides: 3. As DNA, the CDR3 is TGCGCCAGCAGCTTTCAGGGGGCGGATCAGCCCCAGCATTTT. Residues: CASSFQGADQPQHF. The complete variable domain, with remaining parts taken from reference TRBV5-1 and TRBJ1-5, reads KAGVTQTPRYLIKTRGQQVTLSCSPISGHRSVSWYQQTPGQGLQFLFEYFSETQRNKGNFPGRFSGRQFSNSRSEMNVSTLELGDSALYLCASSFQGADQPQHFGDGTRLSIL.

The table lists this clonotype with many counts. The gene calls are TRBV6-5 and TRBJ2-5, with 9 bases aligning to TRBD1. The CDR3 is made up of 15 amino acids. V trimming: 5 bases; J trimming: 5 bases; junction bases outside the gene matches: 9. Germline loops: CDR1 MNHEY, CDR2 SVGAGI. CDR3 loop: CASSGDRVGGETQYF. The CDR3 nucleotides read TGTGCCAGCAGTGGGGACAGGGTCGGGGGGGAGACCCAGTACTTC.

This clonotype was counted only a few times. The CDR3 is CASSPRFRSRVDEQFF. The CDR3 coding sequence is TGTGCCAGCAGCCCCCGATTTAGGAGTCGTGTCGATGAGCAGTTCTTC. The gene calls are TRBV9 and TRBJ2-1; no definite D call. CDR1 and CDR2 from the germline V gene are SGDLS and YYNGEE. The length of the CDR3 is 16 residues. The V end lost 4 bases, the J end lost 8 bases, and 22 bases lay between the germline ends.

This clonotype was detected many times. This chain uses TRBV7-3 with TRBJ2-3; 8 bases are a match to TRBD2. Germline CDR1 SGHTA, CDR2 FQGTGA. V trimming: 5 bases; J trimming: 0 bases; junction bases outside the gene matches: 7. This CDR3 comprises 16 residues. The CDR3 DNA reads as TGTGCCAGCAGCAGCGTAGCGGGGAGTAGCACAGATACGCAGTATTTT. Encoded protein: CASSSVAGSSTDTQYF.

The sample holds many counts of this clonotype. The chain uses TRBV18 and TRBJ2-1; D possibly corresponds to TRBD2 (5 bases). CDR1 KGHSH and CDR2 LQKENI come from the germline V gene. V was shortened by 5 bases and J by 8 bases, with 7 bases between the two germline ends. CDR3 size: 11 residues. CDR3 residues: CASSRGYEQFF. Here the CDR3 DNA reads TGTGCCAGCTCAAGAGGGTATGAGCAGTTCTTC. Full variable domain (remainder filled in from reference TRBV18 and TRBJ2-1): NAGVMQNPRHLVRRRGQEARLRCSPMKGHSHVYWYRQLPEEGLKFMVYLQKENIIDESGMPKERFSAEFPKEGPSILRIQQVVRGDSAAYFCASSRGYEQFFGPGTRLTVL.

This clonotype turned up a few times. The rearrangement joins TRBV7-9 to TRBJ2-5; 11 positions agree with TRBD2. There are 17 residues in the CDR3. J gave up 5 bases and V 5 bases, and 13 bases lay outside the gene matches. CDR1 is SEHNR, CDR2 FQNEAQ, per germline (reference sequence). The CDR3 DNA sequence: TGTGCCAGCAGCGGAGGACTAGCGGGTCTGTCGGGGGAGACCCAGTACTTC. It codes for CASSGGLAGLSGETQYF.

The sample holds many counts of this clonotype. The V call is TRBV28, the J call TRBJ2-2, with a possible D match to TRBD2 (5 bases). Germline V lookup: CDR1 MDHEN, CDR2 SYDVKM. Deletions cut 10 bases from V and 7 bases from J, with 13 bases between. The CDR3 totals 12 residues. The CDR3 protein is CAIGIGLGELFF. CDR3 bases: TGTGCCATCGGTATCGGACTCGGGGAGCTGTTTTTT.

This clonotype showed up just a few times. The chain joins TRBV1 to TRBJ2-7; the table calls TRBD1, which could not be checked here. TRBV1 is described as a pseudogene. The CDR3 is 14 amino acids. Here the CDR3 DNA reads TGCACCAGCAGCCAAGTTCGCCAGGGAGACGAGCAGTACGTC. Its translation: CTSSQVRQGDEQYV.

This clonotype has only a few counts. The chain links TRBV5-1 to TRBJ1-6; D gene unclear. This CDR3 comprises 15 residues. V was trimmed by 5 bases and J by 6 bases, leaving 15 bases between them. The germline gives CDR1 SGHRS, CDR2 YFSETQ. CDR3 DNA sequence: TGCGCCAGCAGGAAGGTCGTATCTGGTAATTCACCCCTCCACTTT. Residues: CASRKVVSGNSPLHF.

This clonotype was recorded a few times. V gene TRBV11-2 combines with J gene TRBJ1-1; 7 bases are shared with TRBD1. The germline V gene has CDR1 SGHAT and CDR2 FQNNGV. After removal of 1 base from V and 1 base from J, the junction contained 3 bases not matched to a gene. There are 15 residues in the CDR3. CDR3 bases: TGTGCCAGCAGCTTAGGGAGGACAGGGAACACTGAAGCTTTCTTT. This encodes CASSLGRTGNTEAFF.

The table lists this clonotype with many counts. The DNA for the CDR3 is TGTGCAACAGACTGGGAAGGGTCCTACGAGCAGTACTTC. Encoded protein: CATDWEGSYEQYF. The gene calls are TRBV7-9 and TRBJ2-7; D remains ambiguous. CDR1 and CDR2 from the germline V gene are SEHNR and FQNEAQ (reference sequence). The CDR3 contains 13 residues.

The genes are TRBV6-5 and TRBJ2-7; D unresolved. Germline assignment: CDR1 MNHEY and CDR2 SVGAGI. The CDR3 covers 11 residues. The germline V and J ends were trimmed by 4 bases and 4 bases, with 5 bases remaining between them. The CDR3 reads CASSSWYEQYF. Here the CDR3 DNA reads TGTGCCAGCAGTTCCTGGTACGAGCAGTACTTC.

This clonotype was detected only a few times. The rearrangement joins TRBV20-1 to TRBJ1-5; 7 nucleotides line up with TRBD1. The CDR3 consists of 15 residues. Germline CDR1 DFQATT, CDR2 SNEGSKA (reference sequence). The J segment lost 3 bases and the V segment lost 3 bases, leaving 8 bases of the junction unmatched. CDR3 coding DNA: TGCAGTGCTAGTGGTCCGGGGACAGTCAATCAGCCCCAGCATTTT. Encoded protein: CSASGPGTVNQPQHF.

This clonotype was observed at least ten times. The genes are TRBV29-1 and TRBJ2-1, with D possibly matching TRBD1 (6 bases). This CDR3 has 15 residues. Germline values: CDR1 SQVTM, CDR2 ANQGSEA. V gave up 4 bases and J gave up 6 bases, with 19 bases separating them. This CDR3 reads CSVARRLGHRNEQFF. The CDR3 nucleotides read TGCAGCGTTGCCCGCCGGCTGGGACACCGCAATGAGCAGTTCTTC.

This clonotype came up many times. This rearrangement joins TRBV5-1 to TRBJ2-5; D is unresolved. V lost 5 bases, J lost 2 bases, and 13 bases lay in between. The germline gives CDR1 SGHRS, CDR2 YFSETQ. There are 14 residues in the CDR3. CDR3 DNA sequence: TGCGCCAGCAGATACAAGCCGGATCAAGAGACCCAGTACTTC. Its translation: CASRYKPDQETQYF.

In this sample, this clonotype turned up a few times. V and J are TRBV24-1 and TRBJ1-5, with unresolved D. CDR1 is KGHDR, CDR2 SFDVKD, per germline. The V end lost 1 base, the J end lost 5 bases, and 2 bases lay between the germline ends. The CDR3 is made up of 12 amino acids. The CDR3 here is CATSDFDQPQHF. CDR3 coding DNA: TGTGCCACCAGTGATTTTGATCAGCCCCAGCATTTT.

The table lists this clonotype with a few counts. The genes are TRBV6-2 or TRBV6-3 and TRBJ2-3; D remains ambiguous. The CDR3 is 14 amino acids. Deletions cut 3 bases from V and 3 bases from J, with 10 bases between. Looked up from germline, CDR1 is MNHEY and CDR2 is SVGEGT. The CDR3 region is CASSYGPLTDTQYF. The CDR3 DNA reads TGTGCCAGCAGTTATGGTCCGCTGACAGATACGCAGTATTTT.

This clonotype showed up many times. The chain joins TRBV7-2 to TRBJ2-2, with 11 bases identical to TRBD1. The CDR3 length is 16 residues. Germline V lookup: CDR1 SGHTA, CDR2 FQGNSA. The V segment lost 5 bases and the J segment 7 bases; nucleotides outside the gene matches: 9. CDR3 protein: CASSQRTGGSFGELFF. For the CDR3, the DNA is TGTGCCAGCAGCCAACGGACAGGGGGCTCTTTCGGGGAGCTGTTTTTT.

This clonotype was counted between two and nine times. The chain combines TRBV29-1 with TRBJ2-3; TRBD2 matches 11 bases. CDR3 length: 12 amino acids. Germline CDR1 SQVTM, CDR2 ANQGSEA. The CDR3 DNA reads TGCTGCACTAGCGGGGGAACAGATACGCAGTATTTT. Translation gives CCTSGGTDTQYF.

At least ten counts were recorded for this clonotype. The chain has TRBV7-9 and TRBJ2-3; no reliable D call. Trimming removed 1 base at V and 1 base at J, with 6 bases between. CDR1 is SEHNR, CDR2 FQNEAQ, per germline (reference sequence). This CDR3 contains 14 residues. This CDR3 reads CASSLVWGTDTQYF. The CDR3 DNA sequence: TGTGCCAGCAGCTTAGTTTGGGGCACAGATACGCAGTATTTT. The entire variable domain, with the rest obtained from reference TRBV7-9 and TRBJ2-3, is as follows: DTGVSQNPRHKITKRGQNVTFRCDPISEHNRLYWYRQTLGQGPEFLTYFQNEAQLEKSRLLSDRFSAERPKGSFSTLEIQRTEQGDSAMYLCASSLVWGTDTQYFGPGTRLTVL.

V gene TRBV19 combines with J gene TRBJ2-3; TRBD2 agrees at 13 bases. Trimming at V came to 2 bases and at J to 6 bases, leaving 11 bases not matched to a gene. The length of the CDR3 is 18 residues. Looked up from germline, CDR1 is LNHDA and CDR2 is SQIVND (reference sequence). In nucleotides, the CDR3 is TGTGCCAGTAGTATACCCAGCGGGACTAGCGGGACCCCGGATACGCAGTATTTT. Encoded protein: CASSIPSGTSGTPDTQYF.

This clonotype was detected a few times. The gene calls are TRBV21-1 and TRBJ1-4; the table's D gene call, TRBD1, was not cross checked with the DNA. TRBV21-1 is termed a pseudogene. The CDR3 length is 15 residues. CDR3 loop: CASSRGTERNEKLFF. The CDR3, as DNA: TGTGCCAGCAGCAGAGGGACAGAGCGTAATGAAAAACTGTTTTTT.

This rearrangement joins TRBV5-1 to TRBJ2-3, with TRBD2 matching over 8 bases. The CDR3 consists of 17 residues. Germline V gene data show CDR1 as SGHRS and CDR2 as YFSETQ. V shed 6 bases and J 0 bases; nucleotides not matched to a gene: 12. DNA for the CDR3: TGCGCCAGCAACCCGTCCGGGGGGGCCGCTAGCACAGATACGCAGTATTTT. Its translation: CASNPSGGAASTDTQYF. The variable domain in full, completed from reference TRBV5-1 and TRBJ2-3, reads KAGVTQTPRYLIKTRGQQVTLSCSPISGHRSVSWYQQTPGQGLQFLFEYFSETQRNKGNFPGRFSGRQFSNSRSEMNVSTLELGDSALYLCASNPSGGAASTDTQYFGPGTRLTVL.

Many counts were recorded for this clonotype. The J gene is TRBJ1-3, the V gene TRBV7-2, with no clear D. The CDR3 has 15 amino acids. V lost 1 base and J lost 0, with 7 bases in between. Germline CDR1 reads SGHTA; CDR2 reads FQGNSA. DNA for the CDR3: TGTGCCAGCAGCTTAGGAGTCCTCTCTGGAAACACCATATATTTT. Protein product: CASSLGVLSGNTIYF.

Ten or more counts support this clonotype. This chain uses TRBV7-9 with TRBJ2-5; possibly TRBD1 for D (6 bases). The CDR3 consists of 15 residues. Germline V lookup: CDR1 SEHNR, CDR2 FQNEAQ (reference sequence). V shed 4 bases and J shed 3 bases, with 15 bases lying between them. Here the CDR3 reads CASSSIGAGEETQYF. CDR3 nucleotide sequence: TGTGCCAGCAGCTCCATCGGGGCAGGGGAAGAGACCCAGTACTTC.

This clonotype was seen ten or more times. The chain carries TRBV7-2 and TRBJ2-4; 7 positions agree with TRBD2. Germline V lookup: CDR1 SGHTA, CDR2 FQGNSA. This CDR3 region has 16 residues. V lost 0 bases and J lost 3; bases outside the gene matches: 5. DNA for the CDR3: TGTGCCAGCAGCTTAGCGGCGGGGGAAGGCAAAAACATTCAGTACTTC. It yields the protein CASSLAAGEGKNIQYF.